This T cell receptor beta chain was recorded in a study of OX40 agonist ivuxolimab in advanced cancers. CDR3 length equals 17 residues. Losses at the gene ends were 5 bases for V and 1 base for J; bases not matched to a gene: 10. CDR1 is SNHLY and CDR2 is FYNNEI in the germline V gene. Study-level results: At 0.1 to 3.0 mg/kg and by week 6, CD4+ and CD8+ T cells in the blood had expanded clonally. At 0.1-3.0 mg/kg, partial responders had clonal expansion among the lowest observed.

TCRdb's copy holds only in-frame clones and misses some; the assay was immunoSEQ multiplex PCR. The profile shows approximately 20,000 clones, 70% to 90% of them singletons. No patient had autoimmune disease or received systemic immunosuppression. The sampling schedule covered blood at baseline, cycle 4 day 1, and cycle 7 day 1. By proportion, this clone is medium-sized. Its target is unknown. This clonotype originated in an adult with an advanced solid tumor such as melanoma, head and neck, liver or kidney cancer. The material sequenced was CD4+ or CD8+ T cells sorted from blood, taken in a trial of the OX40 agonist ivuxolimab. This chain links TRBV2 with TRBJ1-5; 8 bases are shared with TRBD1. The CDR3 bases are TGTGCCAGCAGTACTGGACAGGGAAGAAGCAGCAATCAGCCCCAGCATTTT. Translated: CASSTGQGRSSNQPQHF. The variable domain in full, with the rest retrieved from reference TRBV2 and TRBJ1-5, is EPEVTQTPSHQVTQMGQEVILRCVPISNHLYFYWYRQILGQKVEFLVSFYNNEISEKSEIFDDQFSVERPDGSNFTLKIRSTKLEDSAMYFCASSTGQGRSSNQPQHFGDGTRLSIL.